The 2 T cell receptor beta chains listed next were all sequenced from one sample in a study of T cell responses to AZD1222 COVID-19 vaccine. Using immunoSEQ multiplex PCR, the repertoire was profiled, and TCRdb retains in-frame clones only, with some absent. This table holds 85,000 or so clones, more than 70% found once. Sequences were derived from peripheral blood, sampled 28 days after the second AZD1222 dose. Receptors originate from an adult who received the AZD1222 COVID-19 vaccine.

This rearrangement joins TRBV10-2 to TRBJ1-2, with 8 bases aligning to TRBD1. V lost 6 bases, J lost 5 bases, and 20 bases stayed unmatched. CDR1 and CDR2 (germline): WSHSY, SAAADI. The CDR3 runs to 18 residues. For the CDR3, the DNA is TGCGCCAGCAGCGATCATGGGGGTAGTGGGACAGGTGGATATGGCTACACCTTC. Protein sequence: CASSDHGGSGTGGYGYTF.

This clone is deemed medium-sized. The chain couples TRBV4-1 to TRBJ1-3, with D possibly matching TRBD1 (5 bases). Germline CDR1 reads MGHRA; CDR2 reads YSYEKL. Trimming stripped 4 bases from V and 1 base from J, with 23 bases between. This CDR3 comprises 19 residues. CDR3 nucleotide sequence: TGCGCCAGCAGCCCCTGGGGGGACTCATCTACGGAATCTGGAAACACCATATATTTT. Translating it yields CASSPWGDSSTESGNTIYF.